What follows are 31 T cell receptor beta chains derived from one specimen sequenced in a study of T cells after yellow fever vaccination. Each CDR3 protein is one row after TCRdb ran MiXCR on the 5' RACE reads. The sample lists about 75,000 distinct CDR3 sequences, about 7.3% seen once, with approximately 30% in the top ten. The sample consisted of CD8+ T cells sorted from PBMCs, taken 9 to 10 days after the first yellow fever vaccination. The receptors were sampled from a man younger than 35 who received the YFV17D yellow fever vaccine.

This clonotype showed up many times. The chain carries TRBV20-1 and TRBJ2-3, with TRBD1 matching over 10 bases. This CDR3 comprises 15 residues. Losses at the gene ends were 3 bases for V and 1 base for J; bases not matched to a gene: 4. Germline values: CDR1 DFQATT, CDR2 SNEGSKA (reference sequence). The CDR3 region is CSASIGTGGTDTQYF. CDR3 in DNA: TGCAGTGCTAGTATTGGGACAGGGGGCACAGATACGCAGTATTTT.

This clonotype was counted ten times or more. The DNA for the CDR3 is TGTGCCAGCAGCCCTGGGACTAGCGGGGGCAAATCCTACAATGAGCAGTTCTTC. Protein sequence: CASSPGTSGGKSYNEQFF. This chain uses TRBV7-3 with TRBJ2-1; 14 nucleotides align to TRBD2. Germline V lookup: CDR1 SGHTA, CDR2 FQGTGA. The CDR3 extends over 18 amino acids. With V trimmed by 5 bases and J by 1 base, 7 bases remained unmatched.

This clonotype appeared many times. The rearrangement links TRBV4-3 to TRBJ2-4; TRBD2 agrees at 12 bases. The germline gives CDR1 LGHNA, CDR2 YSLEER. With V trimmed by 3 bases and J by 1 base, 10 bases remained unmatched. The length of the CDR3 is 19 residues. The CDR3: CASSQHASGGAYAKNIQYF. As DNA, the CDR3 is TGCGCCAGCAGCCAGCATGCTAGCGGGGGGGCCTATGCCAAAAACATTCAGTACTTC.

This clonotype was detected ten times or more. This chain links TRBV12-3 or TRBV12-4 with TRBJ2-2; 7 bases map to TRBD2. J was trimmed by 0 bases and V by 10 bases; bases with no gene match: 8. The CDR3 is 15 residues long. CDR3: CANYNGLANTGELFF. CDR3 DNA sequence: TGTGCCAACTACAACGGACTAGCGAACACCGGGGAGCTGTTTTTT.

The genes are TRBV5-6 and TRBJ1-1; tentative D call: TRBD1 (6 bases). The CDR3 has 16 residues. Trimming took 4 bases from V and 0 from J, leaving 16 bases between them. Germline values: CDR1 SGHDT, CDR2 YYEEEE. The CDR3 DNA sequence: TGTGCCAGCAGCCGAGGGGACACCACACTGAACACTGAAGCTTTCTTT. It encodes CASSRGDTTLNTEAFF.

This clonotype has more than one count but fewer than ten. The chain employs TRBV4-1 and TRBJ2-5; TRBD2 aligns across 9 bases. Unmatched junction bases numbered 4, after V lost 0 bases and J lost 2 bases. The CDR3 runs to 16 residues. The V gene's germline CDR1 is MGHRA and CDR2 YSYEKL. The DNA of the CDR3 is TGCGCCAGCAGCCAAGAGGGAGCGGGGGGTCAAGAGACCCAGTACTTC. It codes for CASSQEGAGGQETQYF.

The chain couples TRBV4-1 to TRBJ1-1; maybe TRBD1 (6 bases). The germline V gene encodes CDR1 MGHRA and CDR2 YSYEKL. CDR3 size: 16 residues. Trimming stripped 0 bases from V and 9 bases from J, with 20 bases between. CDR3 nucleotide sequence: TGCGCCAGCAGCCAAGAGTTCGCGGCGCGGGGGCTTAAAGCTTTCTTT. It specifies CASSQEFAARGLKAFF.

This clonotype has a handful of counts. The chain uses TRBV7-9 and TRBJ2-7, with D tentatively TRBD1 (5 bases). This CDR3 contains 16 residues. Trimming left V 5 bases short and J 1 base short, with 18 bases between. Germline values: CDR1 SEHNR, CDR2 FQNEAQ (reference sequence). In DNA form, the CDR3 reads TGTGCCAGCAGCCCCAGGGTAGGGATGTTGTCCTACGAGCAGTACTTC. This codes for CASSPRVGMLSYEQYF.

This clonotype occurred many times. Written as DNA, the CDR3 is TGTGCCAGCAGCTTAGTTTGGGGAAGCAATCAGCCCCAGCATTTT. Translation: CASSLVWGSNQPQHF. This chain uses TRBV7-8 with TRBJ1-5, with no clear D. From germline, CDR1 is SGHVS and CDR2 FQNEAQ. The CDR3 has 15 residues. Trimming took 1 base from V and 1 from J, leaving 8 bases between them.

This clonotype appeared a few times. This sequence joins TRBV5-4 and TRBJ2-7, with a tentative D call TRBD2 (6 bases). Germline V CDR1 and CDR2: SGHNT, YYREEE (reference sequence). The CDR3 runs 11 residues. Trimming removed 7 bases at V and 4 bases at J, with 9 bases between. CDR3 sequence reads: CASQGGYEQYF. The CDR3 nucleotides are TGTGCCAGCCAGGGAGGATACGAGCAGTACTTC.

This chain uses TRBV12-3 or TRBV12-4 with TRBJ2-3; D may be TRBD1 (6 bases). This CDR3 comprises 12 residues. V was pared by 7 bases and J by 4 bases, with 9 bases between. CDR3 coding DNA: TGTGCCAGCACCAGGGGCGCAGATACGCAGTATTTT. Protein: CASTRGADTQYF.

This clonotype was seen repeatedly, ten times or more. This chain uses TRBV7-2 with TRBJ2-1; D gene unclear. Deletions cut 2 bases from V and 7 bases from J, with 9 bases between. The CDR3 is made up of 13 amino acids. In germline, CDR1 is SGHTA, CDR2 FQGNSA. The CDR3 protein is CASSLFAVNEQFF. The DNA of the CDR3 is TGTGCCAGCAGCTTATTCGCGGTAAATGAGCAGTTCTTC.

This clonotype was seen a handful of times. This chain connects TRBV7-7 to TRBJ2-3, with 9 bases aligning to TRBD1. Germline CDR1 reads SSHAT; CDR2 reads FNYEAQ (reference sequence). This CDR3 region has 17 residues. Unmatched junction bases numbered 8, after V lost 1 base and J lost 3 bases. CDR3 DNA: TGTGCCAGCAGCTTAGGACCCGGGACAGGGAGTACAGATACGCAGTATTTT. Residues: CASSLGPGTGSTDTQYF.

Only a few counts were recorded for this clonotype. This chain joins TRBV19 and TRBJ2-2, with D perhaps TRBD1 (6 bases). Trimming shortened V by 7 bases and J by 4 bases, and 10 bases separated the two germline ends. Germline assignment: CDR1 LNHDA and CDR2 SQIVND (reference sequence). There are 13 residues in the CDR3. For the CDR3, the DNA is TGTGCCAGTACCCAGGGGCGCACCGGGGAGCTGTTTTTT. Protein sequence: CASTQGRTGELFF.

This clonotype was seen at least ten times. This chain connects TRBV21-1 to TRBJ2-7. TRBV21-1 is a pseudogene locus. CDR3 length: 16 residues. This chain's CDR3 is CASSKNGSAYTYEQYF. For the CDR3, the DNA is TGTGCCAGCAGCAAAAATGGGTCTGCTTATACCTACGAGCAGTACTTC.

This clonotype was seen repeatedly, ten times or more. The chain is built from TRBV6-4 and TRBJ1-3; 9 bases match TRBD1. Germline CDR1 MRHNA, CDR2 SNTAGT. The CDR3 is 17 residues long. J lost 4 bases, V lost 0 bases, and 7 bases had no gene match. CDR3 coding DNA: TGTGCCAGCAGTGACTCGATTGGGACAGGGAGAGGAAACACCATATATTTT. Translated: CASSDSIGTGRGNTIYF.

This chain uses TRBV19 with TRBJ1-1; no clear D. V shed 3 bases and J shed 5 bases, with 10 bases lying between them. Per the germline V gene, CDR1 is LNHDA and CDR2 is SQIVND (reference sequence). CDR3 length equals 13 residues. The CDR3 reads CASSMFGMTEAFF. The CDR3 DNA follows: TGTGCCAGTAGTATGTTCGGGATGACTGAAGCTTTCTTT.

In this sample, this clonotype turned up a few times. This chain uses TRBV27 with TRBJ2-2, with a possible D match to TRBD2 (6 bases). V was clipped by 6 bases and J by 6 bases, with 11 bases between them. Germline assignment: CDR1 MNHEY and CDR2 SMNVEV (reference sequence). The CDR3 length is 13 residues. CDR3 amino acids: CASREGDAGELFF. The CDR3 bases are TGTGCCAGCAGGGAGGGAGATGCCGGGGAGCTGTTTTTT.

This clonotype came up many times. The rearrangement links TRBV27 to TRBJ2-7, with D maybe TRBD1 (6 bases). V lost 2 bases to trimming and J lost 4 bases, with 12 bases between them. The V gene's germline CDR1 is MNHEY and CDR2 SMNVEV (reference sequence). The CDR3 runs 14 residues. The CDR3 DNA follows: TGTGCCAGCAGTTTAGAGGCAGGGGTATACGAGCAGTACTTC. Translating gives CASSLEAGVYEQYF.

This clonotype was found many times. The chain couples TRBV27 to TRBJ2-7; no clear D. CDR3 size: 13 residues. Trimming took 5 bases from V and 5 from J, leaving 13 bases between them. CDR1 and CDR2 (germline): MNHEY, SMNVEV (reference sequence). The CDR3 coding sequence is TGTGCCAGCAGTAGGGCCGTGTTGGACGAGCAGTACTTC. Translated: CASSRAVLDEQYF.

This clonotype was seen ten or more times. The chain combines TRBV1 with TRBJ2-7; the table assigns TRBD1, which was not confirmed against the DNA. TRBV1 is flagged as a pseudogene. The CDR3 is made up of 15 amino acids. CDR3 amino acids: CTSSQTGGETYEQYF. DNA of the CDR3: TGCACCAGCAGCCAGACAGGGGGTGAAACCTACGAGCAGTACTTC.

This clonotype was seen many times. V and J are TRBV4-3 and TRBJ2-5; 8 bases fit TRBD1. The germline V gene encodes CDR1 LGHNA and CDR2 YSLEER. Germline trimming cut 0 bases from V and 5 bases from J; bases unmatched to any gene: 5. This CDR3 spans 15 amino acids. The CDR3 loop is CASSQDSGGRETQYF. The CDR3 DNA reads TGCGCCAGCAGCCAAGATTCAGGGGGCCGGGAGACCCAGTACTTC.

Only a few counts were recorded for this clonotype. V gene TRBV20-1 combines with J gene TRBJ2-4; D not resolved. Germline CDR1 is DFQATT and CDR2 is SNEGSKA (reference sequence). The V end was cut by 2 bases, the J end by 2 bases, with 16 bases between. The CDR3 length is 16 residues. The CDR3 DNA sequence: TGCAGTGCTAGACAAACCCCCTTCGAGACCAAAAACATTCAGTACTTC. Translated: CSARQTPFETKNIQYF.

This clonotype was recorded a few times. In nucleotides, the CDR3 is TGTGCCAGCAGCGGGGCGGGGGCCTACAATGAGCAGTTCTTC. It yields the protein CASSGAGAYNEQFF. The gene calls are TRBV9 and TRBJ2-1, with 7 bases identical to TRBD2. In germline, CDR1 is SGDLS, CDR2 YYNGEE. V was clipped by 3 bases and J by 2 bases; unmatched bases: 2. There are 14 residues in the CDR3.

This clonotype was recorded many times. The CDR3 region is CASSRVTGELFF. As DNA, the CDR3 is TGTGCCAGCAGCCGAGTAACGGGGGAGCTGTTTTTT. V is TRBV12-3 or TRBV12-4 and J is TRBJ2-2; the D is unclear. The CDR3 spans 12 residues. V lost 6 bases and J 8 bases, leaving 10 bases between the germline ends.

This clonotype was seen ten or more times. The chain employs TRBV9 and TRBJ2-1; 9 bases match TRBD2. Trimming cost V 4 bases and J 6 bases; bases outside gene matches: 8. This CDR3 region has 15 residues. Germline V CDR1 and CDR2: SGDLS, YYNGEE. The CDR3 region has the DNA TGTGCCAGCAGCTCCGCGGGGGGGATCAGCAATGAGCAGTTCTTC. Its protein product is CASSSAGGISNEQFF. Combining the CDR3 with reference TRBV9 and TRBJ2-1 gives the whole variable domain DSGVTQTPKHLITATGQRVTLRCSPRSGDLSVYWYQQSLDQGLQFLIQYYNGEERAKGNILERFSAQQFPDLHSELNLSSLELGDSALYFCASSSAGGISNEQFFGPGTRLTVL.

This clonotype was seen only a few times. The V gene is TRBV14, the J gene TRBJ2-5; D remains ambiguous. This CDR3 is 13 amino acids long. CDR1 is SGHDN, CDR2 FVKESK, per germline. The V and J ends lost 2 bases and 5 bases respectively, with 9 bases between them. CDR3 nucleotides: TGTGCCAGCAGCCAAAGGCGTTCGGAGACCCAGTACTTC. Its translation is CASSQRRSETQYF.

This clonotype was recorded many times. V and J are TRBV10-2 and TRBJ2-7; D is unresolved. Germline assignment: CDR1 WSHSY and CDR2 SAAADI. This CDR3 spans 13 amino acids. Trimming cost V 6 bases and J 0 bases, with 9 bases left between them. The CDR3 spells CASRPGDSYEQYF. The CDR3 DNA reads as TGCGCCAGCAGGCCTGGGGACTCCTACGAGCAGTACTTC.

This clonotype came up many times. The chain combines TRBV28 with TRBJ2-1, with TRBD2 matching 8 bases. Germline-derived CDR1 and CDR2 are MDHEN and SYDVKM. Trimming removed 6 bases from V and 9 bases from J; junction bases left unmatched: 13. CDR3 length: 15 amino acids. The DNA of the CDR3 is TGTGCCAGCAGAGCCGGGACTAGAAGGGTAGGTGAGCAGTTCTTC. Amino acids: CASRAGTRRVGEQFF.

This clonotype was found a few times. The rearrangement uses TRBV5-1 and TRBJ1-1, with 7 bases matching TRBD1. In germline, CDR1 is SGHRS, CDR2 YFSETQ. CDR3 length: 15 amino acids. The V gene end was trimmed by 3 bases and the J gene end by 2 bases; junction bases not matched to a gene: 7. The CDR3 coding sequence is TGCGCCAGCAGCTGGTTGAGGACAGGAAACACTGAAGCTTTCTTT. The encoded protein is CASSWLRTGNTEAFF.

This clonotype was seen repeatedly, ten times or more. The chain uses TRBV7-3 and TRBJ2-7, with 8 bases matching TRBD2. The length of the CDR3 is 15 residues. Germline CDR1 SGHTA, CDR2 FQGTGA. Trimming took 6 bases from V and 2 from J; bases not matched to a gene: 9. The CDR3 nucleotides read TGTGCCAGCAGTCCCGCGGGGGGTCGACCCTACGAGCAGTACTTC. Translating gives CASSPAGGRPYEQYF.